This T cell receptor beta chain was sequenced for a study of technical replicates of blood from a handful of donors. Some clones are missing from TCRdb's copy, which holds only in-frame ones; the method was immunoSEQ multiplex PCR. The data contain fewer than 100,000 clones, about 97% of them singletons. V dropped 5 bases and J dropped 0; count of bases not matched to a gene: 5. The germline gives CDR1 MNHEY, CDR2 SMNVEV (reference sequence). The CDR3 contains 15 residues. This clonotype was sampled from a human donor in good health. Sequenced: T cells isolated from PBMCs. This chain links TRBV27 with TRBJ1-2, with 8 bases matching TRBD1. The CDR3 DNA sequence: TGTGCCAGCAGTACCAGACAGGGGTCTAACTATGGCTACACCTTC. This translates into CASSTRQGSNYGYTF.